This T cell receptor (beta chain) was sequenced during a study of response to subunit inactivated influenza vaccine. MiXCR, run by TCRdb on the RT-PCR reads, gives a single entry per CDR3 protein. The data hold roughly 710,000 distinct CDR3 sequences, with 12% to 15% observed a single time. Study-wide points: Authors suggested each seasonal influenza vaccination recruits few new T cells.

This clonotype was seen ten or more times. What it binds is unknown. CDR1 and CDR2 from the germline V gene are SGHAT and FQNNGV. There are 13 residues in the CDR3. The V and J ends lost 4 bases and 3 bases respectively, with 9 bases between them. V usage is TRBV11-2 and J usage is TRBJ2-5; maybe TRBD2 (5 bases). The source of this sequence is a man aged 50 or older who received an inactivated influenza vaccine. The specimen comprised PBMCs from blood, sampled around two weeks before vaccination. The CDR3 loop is CASSSRVKETQYF. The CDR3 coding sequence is TGTGCCAGCAGCTCGAGGGTGAAAGAGACCCAGTACTTC.